This T cell receptor beta chain stems from a study of blood T cell repertoires in COVID-19. Across the whole study: The origin of the acute and convalescent COVID-19 samples was the United States, Italy and Spain. T cells, B-cell-depleted T cells, or PBMCs provided the cDNA or gDNA that served as material.

Losses at the gene ends were 5 bases for V and 3 bases for J; bases not matched to a gene: 1. The germline CDR1 and CDR2 sequences are MNHEY and SMNVEV (reference sequence). This CDR3 comprises 12 residues. Per the original methods: The assay estimated nucleated cells by amplifying reference gene primers. The table came from immunoSEQ multiplex PCR; TCRdb's copy has only in-frame clones and leaves some out. V and J calls plus clone size are reproduced from that table; the DNA served to infer D and trimming. Of under 30,000 clones detected, 89% appear once; the ten largest clones hold roughly 19%. The sequenced sample was peripheral blood. The V gene is TRBV27, the J gene TRBJ2-7, with TRBD1 matching 7 bases. This TCR came from a human donor in a cohort sampled during active COVID-19. The CDR3 sequence is CASSRQGYEQYF. CDR3 coding DNA: TGTGCCAGCAGTAGACAGGGCTACGAGCAGTACTTC.